This TCR beta chain was recorded in a study of CD4 T cells in relation to SARS-CoV-2 and coronaviruses. Germline values: CDR1 SGHAT, CDR2 FQNNGV. The CDR3 contains 15 residues. V lost 4 bases to trimming and J lost 2 bases; unmatched junction nucleotides: 5. Unexposed donor CD4+ T cells date from 2011-2018, before the COVID-19 pandemic. A word on this clone: Its antigen is unknown.

Data came from immunoSEQ multiplex PCR; TCRdb stores just in-frame clones and leaves some out. The data show 55,000 to 75,000 clones, 85% to 90% seen once. Points from the study as a whole: The cross-reactivity analysis covered only spike protein, not other viral proteins.

Sequenced material: memory CD4+ T cells from PBMCs. The chain is built from TRBV11-2 and TRBJ2-1, with TRBD2 matching 7 bases. The source of this sequence is a human donor in good health. In DNA, the CDR3 is TGTGCCAGCAGCTCGAGCGGGGTAACCTACAATGAGCAGTTCTTC. This gives the protein CASSSSGVTYNEQFF. The full variable domain, rest sourced from reference TRBV11-2 and TRBJ2-1, is EAGVAQSPRYKIIEKRQSVAFWCNPISGHATLYWYQQILGQGPKLLIQFQNNGVVDDSQLPKDRFSAERLKGVDSTLKIQPAKLEDSAVYLCASSSSGVTYNEQFFGPGTRLTVL.